This T cell receptor beta chain was obtained from a study of T cells in Graves' hyperthyroidism and ophthalmopathy. Findings and caveats of the study: Blood shared most expanded thyroid clonotypes above 0.001.

Germline CDR1 is SGDLS and CDR2 is YYNGEE. Trimming cost V 6 bases and J 2 bases, with 16 bases left between them. The CDR3 is made up of 15 amino acids. Enrolled ophthalmopathy patients presented with a Clinical Activity Score of at least 3, a NOSPECS grade of at least 4, and disease duration under 3 months. Diagnoses were established using clinical symptoms, serum thyroxine and TRAb, thyroid ultrasound and orbital computed tomography. This sample holds PBMCs from less than 13 ml fresh peripheral blood. This clonotype has a handful of counts. Its antigen is still unknown. What was amplified from RNA transcripts were TCR beta CDR3 regions. HTBI primers were used for first-round RT-PCR of the TCR CDR3. TCRdb analysed the multiplex PCR reads with MiXCR anew, one entry per CDR3 protein. Of around 600,000 distinct CDR3 sequences in the sample, about 14% were seen once.

The sequenced material came from blood. V and J are TRBV9 and TRBJ2-3; the D gene is possibly TRBD2 (5 bases). This clonotype originated in a woman younger than 30 with Graves' ophthalmopathy. The CDR3 nucleotides read TGTGCCAGCAAGACGAGCGGAAAACCCACAGATACGCAGTATTTT. Amino acids: CASKTSGKPTDTQYF.